This T cell receptor (beta chain) came from a study of CD8 T cells in Susac syndrome. CDR1 is SGHNT and CDR2 is YYREEE in the germline V gene (reference sequence). CDR3 length equals 15 residues. V was shortened by 7 bases and J by 1 base, with 17 bases between the two germline ends. Random hexamers were used to reverse transcribe about 0.5 to 1 ug of RNA. Multiplex immunoSEQ PCR targeted 54 Vbeta and 13 Jbeta TCR beta segments. TCRdb re-called the immunoSEQ multiplex PCR reads with MiXCR, one entry per CDR3 protein. The sample has more than 85,000 distinct CDR3 sequences; roughly 94% are singletons. The chain links TRBV5-4 to TRBJ1-1, with D uncertain. The material sequenced was CD4+ T cells from PBMCs. The receptor was derived from a human donor with Susac syndrome. This CDR3 reads CASRFAEASNTEAFF. Here the CDR3 DNA reads TGTGCCAGCCGTTTTGCAGAGGCCTCGAACACTGAAGCTTTCTTT.